This T cell receptor (beta chain) originates from a study of blood T cell repertoires in COVID-19. In the study overall: Sample material is recorded as cDNA or gDNA derived from T cells, B-cell-depleted T cells, or PBMCs.

V gave up 6 bases and J gave up 2 bases, with 11 bases separating them. Per germline, CDR1 MRHNA and CDR2 SNTAGT. This CDR3 has 14 amino acids. In the authors' workflow: By means of reference gene primer amplification, nucleated cell counts were estimated. Some clones are missing from TCRdb's copy, which holds only in-frame ones; the method was immunoSEQ multiplex PCR. The V and J calls and clone size come from that table; D and trimming were worked out from the DNA. The repertoire holds around 50,000 clones, with approximately 88% as singletons. The chain couples TRBV6-4 to TRBJ2-1, with D perhaps TRBD1 (7 bases). Material for sequencing was peripheral blood. The clonotype comes from a human donor in a cohort sampled during active COVID-19. The CDR3 is CASSAGQTYNEQFF. The CDR3 DNA reads as TGTGCCAGCAGCGCGGGACAGACCTACAATGAGCAGTTCTTC.